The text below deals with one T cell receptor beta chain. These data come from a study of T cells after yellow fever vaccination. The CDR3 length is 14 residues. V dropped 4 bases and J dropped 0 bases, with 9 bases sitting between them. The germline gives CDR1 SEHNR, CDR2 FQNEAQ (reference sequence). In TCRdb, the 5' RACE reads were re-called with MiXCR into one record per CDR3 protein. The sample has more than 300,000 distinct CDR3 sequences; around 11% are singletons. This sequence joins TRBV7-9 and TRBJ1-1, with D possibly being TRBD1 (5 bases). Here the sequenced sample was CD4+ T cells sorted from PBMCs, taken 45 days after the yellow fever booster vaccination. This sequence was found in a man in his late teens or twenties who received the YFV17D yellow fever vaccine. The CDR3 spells CASSYWGMNTEAFF. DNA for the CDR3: TGTGCCAGCAGCTACTGGGGCATGAACACTGAAGCTTTCTTT. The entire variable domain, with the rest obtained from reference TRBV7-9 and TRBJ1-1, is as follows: DTGVSQNPRHKITKRGQNVTFRCDPISEHNRLYWYRQTLGQGPEFLTYFQNEAQLEKSRLLSDRFSAERPKGSFSTLEIQRTEQGDSAMYLCASSYWGMNTEAFFGQGTRLTVV.